This T cell receptor (beta chain) is from a study of chemoradiotherapy in HPV16-positive cancers. As for this clone: Its antigen is as yet unknown.

CDR1 and CDR2 from the germline V gene are SGHNT and YYREEE (reference sequence). The CDR3 is 13 amino acids. V lost 0 bases, J lost 4 bases, and 7 bases lay in between. Repeated repertoire sampling spanned the course of chemoradiotherapy. Produced via immunoSEQ multiplex PCR; TCRdb's table is partial and in-frame only. In the table there are around 2,000 clones, 90% to 95% of which are singletons. General study results and limits: The functional HPV-specific definition rests on just two HPV16-positive patients.

This TCR derives from a human donor with HPV-associated anogenital cancer. This chain uses TRBV5-4 with TRBJ1-2; the D is unclear. Sequencing was performed on tumor tissue, taken from a patient who underwent chemoradiotherapy. CDR3 in DNA: TGTGCCAGCAGCTTGGTCAGTTCCTATGGCTACACCTTC. Its translation: CASSLVSSYGYTF.